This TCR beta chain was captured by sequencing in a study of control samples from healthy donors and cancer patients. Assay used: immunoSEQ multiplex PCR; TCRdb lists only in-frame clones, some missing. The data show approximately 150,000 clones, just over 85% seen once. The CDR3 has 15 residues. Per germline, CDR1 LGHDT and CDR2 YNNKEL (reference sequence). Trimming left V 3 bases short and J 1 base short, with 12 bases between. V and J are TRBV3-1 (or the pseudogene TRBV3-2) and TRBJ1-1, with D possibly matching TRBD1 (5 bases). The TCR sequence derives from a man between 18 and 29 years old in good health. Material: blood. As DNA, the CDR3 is TGTGCCAGCAGCCATAAGGGGAGAGCGAACACTGAAGCTTTCTTT. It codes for CASSHKGRANTEAFF.